This T cell receptor beta chain emerged from a study of response to subunit inactivated influenza vaccine. The study, taken as a whole, reports: After each seasonal influenza vaccination, few new T cells are recruited, the authors suggested.

V was pared by 5 bases and J by 4 bases, with 7 bases of the junction left unmatched. Germline lookup yields CDR1 SGHAT and CDR2 FQNNGV. This CDR3 contains 15 residues. Turning to this clonotype: Its specificity is not known.

MiXCR was run by TCRdb on the RT-PCR reads, yielding one entry per CDR3 protein. The sample lists more than 450,000 distinct CDR3 sequences; around 11% were seen once. The V and J genes are TRBV11-2 and TRBJ2-5; 10 nucleotides align to TRBD1. The sequencing used PBMCs from blood, collected on the day of vaccination. The origin of this receptor is a man in his fifties who received an inactivated influenza vaccine. The CDR3 region is CASSPGTGVRETQYF. The CDR3 coding sequence is TGTGCCAGCAGCCCCGGGACAGGGGTTCGAGAGACCCAGTACTTC.